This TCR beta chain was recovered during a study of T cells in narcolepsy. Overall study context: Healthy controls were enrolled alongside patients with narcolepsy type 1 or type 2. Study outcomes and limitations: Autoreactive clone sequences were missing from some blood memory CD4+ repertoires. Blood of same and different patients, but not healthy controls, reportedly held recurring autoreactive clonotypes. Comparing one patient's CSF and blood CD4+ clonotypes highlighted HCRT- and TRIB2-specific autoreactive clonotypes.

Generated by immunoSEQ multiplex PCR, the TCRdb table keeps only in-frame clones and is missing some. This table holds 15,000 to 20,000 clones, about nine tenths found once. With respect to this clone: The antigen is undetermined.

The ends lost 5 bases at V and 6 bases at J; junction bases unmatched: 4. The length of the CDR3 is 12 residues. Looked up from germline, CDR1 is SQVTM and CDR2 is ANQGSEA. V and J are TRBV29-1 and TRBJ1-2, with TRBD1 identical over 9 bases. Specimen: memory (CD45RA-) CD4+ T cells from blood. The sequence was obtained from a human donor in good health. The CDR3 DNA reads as TGCAGCGTTTTGACAGGGGGGGATGGCTACACCTTC. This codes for CSVLTGGDGYTF.